Listed below are T cell receptor beta chains from one sample, sequenced in a study of Siglec-9 on CD8 T cells in melanoma. Assay used: immunoSEQ multiplex PCR; TCRdb lists only in-frame clones, some missing. There are 30,000 or so clones in the sample; 75% to 85% occur only once, and roughly 6% lies in the top ten. Sequencing input: Siglec-9- CD8+ T cells sorted from blood. The receptors were sampled from a human donor in good health. Each CDR3 is given with its conserved first and last residue. A D gene is named only where the DNA matches it firmly. Not every row has a clone size; where given, it reads once, few, many or a size class.

cdr3_length clone_size j_call v_call d_call cdr3_aa cdr3_nt
16 NA TRBJ2-5 TRBV18 TRBD2 CASSPEGLAGVETQYF TGTGCCAGCTCACCAGAGGGACTAGCGGGAGTGGAGACCCAGTACTTC
13 NA TRBJ2-1 TRBV6-5 NA CASSYVDNNEQFF TGTGCCAGCAGTTACGTGGACAACAATGAGCAGTTCTTC
16 medium-sized TRBJ1-6 TRBV5-6 TRBD1 CASSYRAGQDNSPLHF TGTGCCAGCAGCTACCGCGCGGGACAGGATAATTCACCCCTCCACTTT
16 NA TRBJ1-4 TRBV14 NA CASSQDPGLAGEKLFF TGTGCCAGCAGCCAAGATCCGGGTCTAGCGGGTGAAAAACTGTTTTTT
13 NA TRBJ1-1 TRBV5-1 NA CASSYGLNTEAFF TGCGCCAGCAGCTACGGGTTGAACACTGAAGCTTTCTTT
11 NA TRBJ1-2 TRBV29-1 NA CSVRQLYGYTF TGCAGCGTCAGACAGCTCTATGGCTACACCTTC
18 NA TRBJ2-1 TRBV11-2 TRBD1 CASSLVGAGTVSYNEQFF TGTGCCAGCAGCTTAGTGGGGGCCGGGACAGTCTCCTACAATGAGCAGTTCTTC
15 NA TRBJ2-3 TRBV9 NA CASSVSGAAEDTQYF TGTGCCAGCAGCGTTAGCGGCGCCGCGGAAGATACGCAGTATTTT
16 NA TRBJ1-5 TRBV7-8 NA CASSLLGLYSNQPQHF TGTGCCAGCAGCCTCCTGGGACTTTATAGCAATCAGCCCCAGCATTTT
18 NA TRBJ2-3 TRBV14 NA CASSQAAGGAWTTDTQYF TGTGCCAGCAGCCAAGCTGCTGGCGGAGCATGGACCACAGATACGCAGTATTTT
11 few TRBJ1-2 TRBV6-1 NA CASSDKRGYTF TGTGCCAGCAGTGACAAGAGAGGCTACACCTTC
16 NA TRBJ2-3 TRBV5-4 NA CASSWGYRGGTDTQYF TGTGCCAGCAGCTGGGGGTACAGGGGAGGAACAGATACGCAGTATTTT
14 NA TRBJ2-1 TRBV9 NA CASSVHGGYNEQFF TGTGCCAGCAGCGTACACGGCGGCTACAATGAGCAGTTCTTC
16 NA TRBJ1-1 TRBV13 NA CANQHHIRGANTEAFF TGTGCCAACCAACACCATATCCGCGGGGCTAACACTGAAGCTTTCTTT
14 NA TRBJ2-2 TRBV11-2 NA CATSRRGNTGELFF TGTGCCACCAGCCGACGGGGGAACACCGGGGAGCTGTTTTTT
16 NA TRBJ2-3 TRBV7-6 NA CASSFGPGGSTDTQYF TGTGCCAGCAGCTTTGGCCCGGGGGGCAGCACAGATACGCAGTATTTT
16 few TRBJ2-2 TRBV2 TRBD1 CASREGQGIVSGELFF TGTGCCAGCAGGGAAGGACAGGGAATTGTATCCGGGGAGCTGTTTTTT
15 NA TRBJ2-1 TRBV29-1 TRBD2 CSVELLAGGVDEQFF TGCAGCGTTGAATTACTAGCGGGGGGGGTCGATGAGCAGTTCTTC
11 NA TRBJ1-2 TRBV19 NA CASSWARGYTF TGTGCCAGTAGTTGGGCGCGGGGCTACACCTTC
17 NA TRBJ2-7 TRBV6-1 NA CASSEAASGTGKYEQYF TGTGCCAGCAGTGAAGCGGCTTCCGGGACGGGTAAATACGAGCAGTACTTC
13 few TRBJ1-1 TRBV27 TRBD1 CASSSKGQGRAFF TGTGCCAGCAGTTCTAAGGGACAGGGTCGAGCTTTCTTT
15 NA TRBJ2-3 TRBV27 NA CASSFLAGYTDTQYF TGTGCCAGCAGTTTTCTGGCGGGATACACAGATACGCAGTATTTT
14 few TRBJ1-6 TRBV2 NA CASITGQGDSPLHF TGTGCCAGCATAACCGGGCAGGGCGATTCACCCCTCCACTTT
13 NA TRBJ1-5 TRBV6-4 NA CASSLNSNQPQHF TGTGCCAGCAGTCTAAATAGCAATCAGCCCCAGCATTTT
13 NA TRBJ2-3 TRBV28 NA CASSQRFRDTQYF TGTGCCAGCAGCCAGAGGTTTAGGGATACGCAGTATTTT
13 NA TRBJ1-2 TRBV29-1 NA CSVDETDYYGYTF TGCAGCGTTGACGAGACAGACTACTATGGCTACACCTTC
14 NA TRBJ2-1 TRBV27 NA CASSLYPEGNEQFF TGTGCCAGCAGTTTATATCCTGAAGGAAATGAGCAGTTCTTC
15 NA TRBJ2-3 TRBV6-4 TRBD2 CASSDDSGRADTQYF TGTGCCAGCAGTGACGATAGCGGGAGAGCAGATACGCAGTATTTT
15 NA TRBJ1-1 TRBV19 NA CASSIDLGENTEAFF TGTGCCAGTAGTATAGATTTGGGGGAGAACACTGAAGCTTTCTTT
14 NA TRBJ2-3 TRBV13 TRBD2 CASSSSGSADTQYF TGTGCCAGCAGCAGCAGCGGGAGCGCAGATACGCAGTATTTT
13 NA TRBJ2-7 TRBV29-1 NA CSVELGDSYEQYF TGCAGCGTTGAGTTGGGGGACTCCTACGAGCAGTACTTC
17 once TRBJ2-2 TRBV28 NA CASRFRRRGIYTGELFF TGTGCCAGCAGATTCAGGCGGAGGGGGATTTACACCGGGGAGCTGTTTTTT
16 NA TRBJ2-1 TRBV19 TRBD1 CASSIGGQPTYNEQFF TGTGCCAGTAGTATAGGGGGACAGCCTACCTACAATGAGCAGTTCTTC
13 NA TRBJ2-1 TRBV7-6 NA CASSLPLSSEQFF TGTGCCAGCAGCTTACCTCTCTCGTCTGAGCAGTTCTTC
11 NA TRBJ2-1 TRBV29-1 TRBD1 CSVRGRNEQFF TGCAGCGTTAGGGGGCGAAATGAGCAGTTCTTC
12 NA TRBJ2-5 TRBV5-1 NA CASSFPQETQYF TGCGCCAGCAGCTTCCCGCAAGAGACCCAGTACTTC
11 NA TRBJ2-4 TRBV6-1 NA CASTFGGTSYF TGTGCCAGCACTTTCGGGGGAACATCCTACTTC
13 NA TRBJ2-1 TRBV4-1 TRBD1 CASSRGQNNEQFF TGCGCCAGCAGCCGGGGACAGAACAATGAGCAGTTCTTC
14 NA TRBJ2-1 TRBV7-9 NA CASSLSSLFNEQFF TGTGCCAGCAGCTTATCGAGCCTTTTTAATGAGCAGTTCTTC
13 NA TRBJ2-5 TRBV19 NA CASSMDGQETQYF TGTGCCAGTAGTATGGACGGTCAAGAGACCCAGTACTTC
18 once TRBJ2-2 TRBV13 NA CASSPSRTAEINTGELFF TGTGCCAGCAGCCCAAGTCGGACAGCGGAAATAAACACCGGGGAGCTGTTTTTT
14 NA TRBJ2-7 TRBV30 TRBD1 CAGITGGWMNEQYF TGTGCCGGAATAACAGGGGGTTGGATGAACGAGCAGTACTTC
17 NA TRBJ1-1 TRBV5-1 NA CASSLAPSLLHDTEAFF TGCGCCAGCAGCTTGGCCCCATCCCTCCTCCACGACACTGAAGCTTTCTTT
15 NA TRBJ2-3 TRBV5-4 TRBD2 CASSLVAGGTDTQYF TGTGCCAGCAGCTTGGTAGCGGGGGGTACAGATACGCAGTATTTT
17 NA TRBJ2-3 TRBV5-1 TRBD1 CASSLAVDRGFADTQYF TGCGCCAGCAGCCTGGCCGTTGACAGGGGGTTTGCAGATACGCAGTATTTT
15 NA TRBJ2-1 TRBV4-1 NA CASSVVASAYNEQFF TGCGCCAGCAGCGTGGTGGCTAGCGCATACAATGAGCAGTTCTTC
12 NA TRBJ1-1 TRBV29-1 NA CSGRGPEAEAFF TGCAGCGGTCGAGGACCAGAGGCTGAAGCTTTCTTT
17 NA TRBJ2-1 TRBV10-3 TRBD2 CAISESGRGSSYNEQFF TGTGCCATCAGTGAGTCGGGGCGCGGGAGTAGTTACAATGAGCAGTTCTTC
13 few TRBJ1-2 TRBV28 NA CASSFDSLRGYTF TGTGCCAGCAGTTTTGACAGCCTCCGGGGCTACACCTTC
16 NA TRBJ2-7 TRBV28 TRBD1 CASSLLSGTGFYEQYF TGTGCCAGCAGTTTACTCTCCGGGACAGGGTTCTACGAGCAGTACTTC
11 NA TRBJ2-1 TRBV28 NA CASSQYNEQFF TGTGCCAGCAGTCAGTACAATGAGCAGTTCTTC
13 once TRBJ2-7 TRBV7-9 NA CASSSPYSYEQYF TGTGCCAGCAGTTCGCCTTACTCCTACGAGCAGTACTTC
14 NA TRBJ1-1 TRBV11-2 NA CASSLGGPGTEAFF TGTGCCAGCAGCTTAGGGGGGCCCGGCACTGAAGCTTTCTTT
14 NA TRBJ1-1 TRBV21-1 NA CASSLDRGNTEAFF TGTGCCAGCAGCTTAGACAGGGGTAACACTGAAGCTTTCTTT
15 NA TRBJ2-5 TRBV28 TRBD1 CASTPRQGVRETQYF TGTGCCAGCACCCCACGACAGGGCGTAAGAGAGACCCAGTACTTC